Reported below is one T cell receptor (beta chain). Its antigen remains unidentified. This specimen comes from a study of cytomegalovirus exposure and HLA in healthy donors. Findings of the study overall: Cytomegalovirus status was reportedly diagnosed by the classifier with high specificity and sensitivity. Previously analyzed data showed that most TCR beta V segments were productive at a frequency of about 87% or about 30%. In a later analysis, V- and J-gene trimming of beta chains associated with a DCLRE1C missense variant, replicated independently.

13 Jbeta primers and 60 Vbeta primers were used for the PCR. The repertoire was sequenced with immunoSEQ multiplex PCR; TCRdb's copy has only in-frame clones and lacks some. The profile shows some 130,000 clones, 60% to 80% of them singletons. The TCR comes from a female donor in good health and CMV-seronegative. Sequencing was carried out using PBMCs.

The CDR3 bases are TGTGCCAGCAGTACCCACAGGGATGTCCGGGAGCTGTTTTTT. Amino acid sequence: CASSTHRDVRELFF. The chain combines TRBV28 with TRBJ2-2; maybe TRBD1 (6 bases). Between the trimmed V and J ends, which lost 5 bases and 9 bases, there was a span of 16 bases. This CDR3 is 14 amino acids long. Germline values: CDR1 MDHEN, CDR2 SYDVKM.